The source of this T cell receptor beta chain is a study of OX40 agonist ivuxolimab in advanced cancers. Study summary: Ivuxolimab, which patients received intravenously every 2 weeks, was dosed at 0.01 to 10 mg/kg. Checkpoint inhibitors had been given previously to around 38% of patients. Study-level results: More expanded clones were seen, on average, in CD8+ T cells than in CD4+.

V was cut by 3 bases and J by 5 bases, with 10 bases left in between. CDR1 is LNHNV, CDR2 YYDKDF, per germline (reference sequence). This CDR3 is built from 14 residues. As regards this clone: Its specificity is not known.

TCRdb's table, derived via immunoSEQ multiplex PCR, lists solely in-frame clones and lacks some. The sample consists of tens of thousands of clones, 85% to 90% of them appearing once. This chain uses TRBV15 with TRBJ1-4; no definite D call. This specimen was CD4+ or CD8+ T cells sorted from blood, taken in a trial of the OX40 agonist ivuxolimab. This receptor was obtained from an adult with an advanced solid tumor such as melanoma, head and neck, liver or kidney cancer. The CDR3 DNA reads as TGTGCCACCAGCAGTAGGCCACCAAATGAAAAACTGTTTTTT. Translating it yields CATSSRPPNEKLFF.